The sequence of this TCR beta chain was determined in a study of tumor-infiltrating lymphocytes in primary liver carcinoma. Across the study: Samples produced roughly 3.5 to 7.5 million productive TCRbeta reads, comparable across tissue types. Whole-study findings and limits: Relative to tumor region pairs, the tumor-adjacent and tumor-blood pairs showed overlap that was lower.

Unsorted whole blood yielded the blood RNA, and germline DNA was also extracted. Prior to surgery, about 4.3 milliliters of peripheral blood were drawn. Using a constant-region primer together with ProtoScript II reverse transcriptase, TCR beta cDNA was made from about 490 ng of total RNA. Libraries of TCR beta came from three nested multiplex PCR rounds with slightly modified ARM-PCR. TRBV1-TRBV30 forward primers and a C-beta reverse primer were used in the first two PCR rounds, which each ran for 10 cycles. TCRdb reanalysed the multiplex PCR reads using MiXCR and keeps one entry per CDR3 protein. The sample carries more than 150,000 distinct CDR3 sequences, roughly three fifths recorded once. The CDR3 sequence is 15 residues long. Trimming cost V 1 base and J 3 bases, with 10 bases left between them. Germline V lookup: CDR1 SGHAT, CDR2 FQNNGV. Many counts were recorded for this clonotype. Antigen specificity is unknown.

The chain links TRBV11-2 to TRBJ2-1; D perhaps matches TRBD2 (7 bases). The source of this sequence is a man between 40 and 49 years old with primary liver carcinoma and hepatitis B virus infection. Sequencing used peripheral blood. The CDR3 region has the DNA TGTGCCAGCAGCTTAGGCGGGGGCGACTACAATGAGCAGTTCTTC. Amino acids: CASSLGGGDYNEQFF. Full variable domain (missing parts from reference TRBV11-2 and TRBJ2-1): EAGVAQSPRYKIIEKRQSVAFWCNPISGHATLYWYQQILGQGPKLLIQFQNNGVVDDSQLPKDRFSAERLKGVDSTLKIQPAKLEDSAVYLCASSLGGGDYNEQFFGPGTRLTVL.